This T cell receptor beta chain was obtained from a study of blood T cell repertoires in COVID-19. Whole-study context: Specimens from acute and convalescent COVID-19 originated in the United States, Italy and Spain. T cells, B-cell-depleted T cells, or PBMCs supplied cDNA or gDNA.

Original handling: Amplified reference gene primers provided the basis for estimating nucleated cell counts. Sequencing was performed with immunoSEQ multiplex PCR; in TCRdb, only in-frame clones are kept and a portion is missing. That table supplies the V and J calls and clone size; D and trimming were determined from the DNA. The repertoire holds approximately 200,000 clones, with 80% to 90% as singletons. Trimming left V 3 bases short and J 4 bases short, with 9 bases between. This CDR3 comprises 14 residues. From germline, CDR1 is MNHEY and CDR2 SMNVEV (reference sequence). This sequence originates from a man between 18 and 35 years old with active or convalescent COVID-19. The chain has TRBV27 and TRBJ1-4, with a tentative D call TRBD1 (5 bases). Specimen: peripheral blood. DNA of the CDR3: TGTGCCAGCAGTTTCGACAGCTTTAATGAAAAACTGTTTTTT. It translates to CASSFDSFNEKLFF.